This T cell receptor beta chain came from a study of shared clonotypes between healthy human individuals. Whole-study results and caveats: The study drew on few donors, limiting represented genetic and exposure-history diversity.

Notes on this clone: Antigen specificity is unknown.

Trimming at V came to 5 bases and at J to 7 bases, leaving 10 bases not matched to a gene. This CDR3 has 14 residues. Germline assignment: CDR1 LNHDA and CDR2 SQIVND (reference sequence). The assay was run at deep level. Assay: immunoSEQ multiplex PCR; the TCRdb copy retains only in-frame clones and omits some. The data contain under 600,000 clones, roughly 97% of them singletons. This TCR was sampled from a woman aged 25 to 45 in good health. Sequenced material: naive CD4+ T cells sorted from blood. The subset denotes: CD45RA+ positively selected. The chain combines TRBV19 with TRBJ2-5; 7 nucleotides agree with TRBD1. CDR3 coding DNA: TGTGCCAGTAGTGAGGACAGGATAGCAGGGACCCAGTACTTC. Its translation is CASSEDRIAGTQYF.